This is a list of T cell receptor beta chains from one sample in a study of technical replicates of blood from several donors. TCRdb keeps only in-frame clones here, not all; method: immunoSEQ multiplex PCR. The sample yields around 83,000 clones, approximately 94% seen once. What was sequenced was T cells isolated from PBMCs. The receptor source for this set is a human donor in good health. Each CDR3 is given with its conserved first and last residue. D genes are given only for firm matches. Clone size is shown for a subset of rows, as once, few, many or a class of expanded clone.

cdr3_aa	cdr3_nt	d_call	j_call	clone_size	v_call
CASSVGGPSGIWAYNEQFF	TGTGCCAGCAGCGTAGGGGGGCCCTCCGGGATCTGGGCCTACAATGAGCAGTTCTTC	.	TRBJ2-1	.	TRBV9
CASSAGVGSYEQYF	TGTGCCAGCAGCGCGGGAGTGGGGTCCTACGAGCAGTACTTC	.	TRBJ2-7	.	TRBV9
CASSPSGASVIEQFF	TGTGCCAGCAGCCCATCTGGGGCTAGCGTAATAGAGCAGTTCTTC	.	TRBJ2-1	.	TRBV11-3
CAWSAGGRVSEQYF	TGTGCCTGGAGTGCCGGGGGTAGGGTGAGCGAGCAGTACTTC	.	TRBJ2-7	.	TRBV30
CASTPSIGALNTEAFF	TGTGCCAGCACCCCGAGTATAGGGGCCTTGAACACTGAAGCTTTCTTT	.	TRBJ1-1	once	TRBV28
CASSYAGFEYNEQFF	TGTGCCAGCAGCTACGCAGGGTTCGAATACAATGAGCAGTTCTTC	.	TRBJ2-1	.	TRBV6-6
CSVVPSGRAYGEQYF	TGCAGCGTTGTACCTAGCGGGAGGGCCTATGGAGAGCAGTACTTC	TRBD2	TRBJ2-7	few	TRBV29-1
CASSQVGEGTEAFF	TGCGCCAGCAGCCAAGTGGGGGAGGGCACTGAAGCTTTCTTT	.	TRBJ1-1	.	TRBV4-1
CAWSVRGTGELFF	TGTGCCTGGAGTGTTAGGGGGACGGGGGAGCTGTTTTTT	.	TRBJ2-2	.	TRBV30
CASSLFSGSTDTQYF	TGTGCCAGCAGCTTGTTTAGCGGGAGCACAGATACGCAGTATTTT	TRBD2	TRBJ2-3	.	TRBV7-9
CAISESGGFSYEQYF	TGTGCCATCAGTGAAAGCGGGGGATTCTCCTACGAGCAGTACTTC	TRBD2	TRBJ2-7	.	TRBV10-3
CASSLEPENGELFF	TGCGCCAGCAGCTTGGAACCGGAGAACGGGGAGCTGTTTTTT	.	TRBJ2-2	.	TRBV5-1